This section outlines one TCR beta chain sequence together with its context. Its antigen is currently unknown. The CDR3 contains 14 residues. Looked up from germline, CDR1 is MNHNY and CDR2 is SVGAGI (reference sequence). V lost 6 bases and J 0 bases, leaving 9 bases between the germline ends. Cell sorting via CD45RO/CCR7/CD25/CD127/CD95/CD27 was performed to obtain CD4+ naive, central memory, regulatory and stem cell-like memory cells. The entry originates in a study of beta chain features in type 1 diabetes. Study at large: Age and gender were similar between patients and healthy donors, as were cell yields. Broader study findings: Moderate but significant shortening of TCRB CDR3s was recorded in all four CD4+ subsets from Type 1 diabetes patients. HLA influence on TCRB rearrangement stayed unresolved here. The study found that naive, central memory and Treg TCRB repertoires appeared more similar in patients than in healthy donors.

Reverse transcribing all isolated RNA meant expressed TCRB transcripts were sequenced. Only in-frame clones appear in the TCRdb table, and some are missing; sequencing was by immunoSEQ multiplex PCR. The table records about 740,000 clones, about an eighth of them present only once. The sequenced sample consisted of naive CD4+ T cells from blood. This rearrangement joins TRBV6-6 to TRBJ1-3; D unclear. The sequence was obtained from a man aged 18-30 years with type 1 diabetes. The CDR3 DNA is TGTGCCAGCAGGCATTCCAGCTCTGGAAACACCATATATTTT. This gives the protein CASRHSSSGNTIYF.